The 4 T cell receptor beta chains below all came from one sample that was sequenced in a study of monozygotic twins with inflammatory bowel disease. TCRdb reworked the 5' RACE reads into one entry per CDR3 protein, no DNA. Recorded for this sample: fewer than 550,000 distinct CDR3 sequences. Sequenced input: blood. The receptors were gathered from a human donor with ulcerative colitis or Crohn's disease, or a healthy co-twin of an affected twin (not recorded which).

The rearrangement links TRBV5-8 to TRBJ2-1; the D gene TCRdb calls, TRBD2, cannot be checked with no DNA. CDR1 SGHTS and CDR2 YDEGEE come from the germline V gene. The CDR3 sequence is 12 residues long. This CDR3 is CASSLIGSPSTF.

This chain joins TRBV20-1 and TRBJ1-1; there is no DNA to check the TCRdb D call of TRBD1. The CDR3 totals 15 residues. The germline V gene encodes CDR1 DFQATT and CDR2 SNEGSKA (reference sequence). CDR3 loop: CSVGQGGGWRTEAFF.

The chain combines TRBV29-1 with TRBJ2-7. Germline assignment: CDR1 SQVTM and CDR2 ANQGSEA. The CDR3 extends over 15 amino acids. CDR3 amino acids: CSVELVGGRSYEQYF.

V is TRBV7-2 and J is TRBJ2-1; as DNA is missing, the TRBD1 call by TCRdb cannot be tested. This CDR3 comprises 16 residues. The germline V gene has CDR1 SGHTA and CDR2 FQGNSA. The CDR3: CASSLEGAGGGNEQFF.